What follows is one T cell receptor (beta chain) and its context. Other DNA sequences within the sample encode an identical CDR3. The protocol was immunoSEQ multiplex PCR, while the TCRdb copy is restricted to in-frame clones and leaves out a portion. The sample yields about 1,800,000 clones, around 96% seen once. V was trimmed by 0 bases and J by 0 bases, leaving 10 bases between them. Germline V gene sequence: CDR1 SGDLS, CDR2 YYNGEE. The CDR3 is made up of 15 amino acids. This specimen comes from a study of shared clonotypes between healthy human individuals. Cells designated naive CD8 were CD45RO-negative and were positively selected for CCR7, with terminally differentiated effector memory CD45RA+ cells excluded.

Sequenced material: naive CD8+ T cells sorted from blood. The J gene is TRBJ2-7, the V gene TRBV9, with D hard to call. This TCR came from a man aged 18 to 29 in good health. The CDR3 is CASSVGTGLSYEQYF. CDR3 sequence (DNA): TGTGCCAGCAGCGTAGGAACGGGTCTCTCCTACGAGCAGTACTTC.